Below, 5 T cell receptor beta chains from the same sample are listed, as sequenced in a study of cytomegalovirus exposure and HLA in healthy donors. The PCR contained 60 Vbeta and 13 Jbeta primers. Here immunoSEQ multiplex PCR was the method, and the copy in TCRdb shows in-frame clones only, minus some. The repertoire holds around 200,000 clones, with around 83% as singletons. Sequenced: PBMCs. Every receptor here comes from a man aged 50 or older in good health and CMV-seronegative.

This chain uses TRBV29-1 with TRBJ2-1, with TRBD2 identical over 10 bases. The V and J ends lost 5 bases and 15 bases, in that order; junction bases with no gene match: 19. The CDR3 sequence is 15 residues long. Per germline, CDR1 SQVTM and CDR2 ANQGSEA. CDR3 loop: CSVRSKGVAGGQWFF. DNA of the CDR3: TGCAGCGTTCGCTCTAAAGGGGTAGCGGGAGGTCAGTGGTTCTTC.

The V and J genes are TRBV25-1 and TRBJ2-5, with 8 bases fitting TRBD2. The end of the DNA is better explained by TRBJ2-7, so the J call may be wrong. The CDR3 runs to 16 residues. Germline lookup yields CDR1 MGHDK and CDR2 SYGVNS. The CDR3 spells CASSKGGGTRGYEQYF. The CDR3, as DNA: TGTGCCAGCAGTAAGGGGGGAGGGACTAGAGGTTACGAGCAGTACTTC.

This clone was counted once. This chain uses TRBV21-1 with TRBJ1-3; the table's D gene call, TRBD1, was not cross checked with the DNA. TRBV21-1 is tagged as a pseudogene. This CDR3 spans 18 amino acids. The CDR3 bases are TGTGCCAGCAGCATAAGATACAGGAGGGACAGCTCTGGAAACACCATATATTTT. Translated, it gives CASSIRYRRDSSGNTIYF.

The V call is TRBV7-3, the J call TRBJ1-1; no definite D call. Trimming pared 0 bases from V and 1 base from J, leaving 6 bases between. Germline V gives CDR1 SGHTA, CDR2 FQGTGA. CDR3 size: 14 residues. The CDR3: CASSLTYKNTEAFF. The CDR3 nucleotides are TGTGCCAGCAGCTTAACGTACAAGAACACTGAAGCTTTCTTT.

V gene TRBV6-5 combines with J gene TRBJ2-3, with D possibly matching TRBD2 (5 bases). In germline, CDR1 is MNHEY, CDR2 SVGAGI. V lost 5 bases to trimming and J lost 3 bases, with 15 bases between them. The CDR3 is made up of 15 amino acids. In DNA form, the CDR3 reads TGTGCCAGCAGTCTTTCCGGGGTATCGACAGATACGCAGTATTTT. Translating it yields CASSLSGVSTDTQYF.